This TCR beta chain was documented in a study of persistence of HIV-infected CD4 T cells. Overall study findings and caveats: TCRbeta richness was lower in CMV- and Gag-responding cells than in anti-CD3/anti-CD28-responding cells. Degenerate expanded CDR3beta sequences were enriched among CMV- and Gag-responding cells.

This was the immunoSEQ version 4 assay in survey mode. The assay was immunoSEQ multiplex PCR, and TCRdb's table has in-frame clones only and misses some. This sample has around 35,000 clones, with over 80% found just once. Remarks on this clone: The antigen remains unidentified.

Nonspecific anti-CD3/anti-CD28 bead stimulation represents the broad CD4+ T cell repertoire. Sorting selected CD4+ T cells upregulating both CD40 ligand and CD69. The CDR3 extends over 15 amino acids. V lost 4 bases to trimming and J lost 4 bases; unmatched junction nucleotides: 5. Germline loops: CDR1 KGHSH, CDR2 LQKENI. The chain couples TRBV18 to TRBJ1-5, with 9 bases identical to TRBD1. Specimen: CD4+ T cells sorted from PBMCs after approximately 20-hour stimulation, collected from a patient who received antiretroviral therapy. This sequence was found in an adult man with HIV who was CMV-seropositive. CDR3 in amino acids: CASSLGTGSNQPQHF. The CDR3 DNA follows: TGTGCCAGCTCACTCGGGACAGGGTCTAATCAGCCCCAGCATTTT.